These 20 T cell receptor beta chains were sequenced from one sample in a study of CD4 T cells in relation to SARS-CoV-2 and coronaviruses. Data came from immunoSEQ multiplex PCR; TCRdb stores just in-frame clones and leaves some out. The profile shows 60,000 to 80,000 clones, about nine tenths of them singletons. CD4+ T cells from unexposed donors were obtained before the COVID-19 pandemic (2011-2018). The source material was memory CD4+ T cells from PBMCs. These receptors came from a human donor in good health.

The rearrangement links TRBV19 to TRBJ2-7; D is perhaps TRBD2 (6 bases). This CDR3 spans 15 amino acids. Germline V gives CDR1 LNHDA, CDR2 SQIVND (reference sequence). Trimming shortened V by 2 bases and J by 1 base, and 12 bases separated the two germline ends. CDR3 sequence (DNA): TGTGCCAGTAGTATAACCGGGGGAGTTTCCTACGAGCAGTACTTC. Protein: CASSITGGVSYEQYF.

The chain uses TRBV20-1 and TRBJ2-5; 16 bases map to TRBD2. Germline-derived CDR1 and CDR2 are DFQATT and SNEGSKA (reference sequence). The ends lost 3 bases at V and 4 bases at J; junction bases unmatched: 5. The CDR3 is 16 residues long. The CDR3 protein is CSASGTSGGVGETQYF. In nucleotides, the CDR3 is TGCAGTGCTAGTGGGACTAGCGGGGGGGTGGGAGAGACCCAGTACTTC.

The chain links TRBV4-1 to TRBJ2-2, with D perhaps matching TRBD2 (6 bases). Germline values: CDR1 MGHRA, CDR2 YSYEKL. The ends were cut back, 1 base at V and 3 bases at J, with 15 bases in the middle. The CDR3 covers 17 residues. Written as DNA, the CDR3 is TGCGCCAGCAGCCAAGCATCGACTAGGTCGGACACCGGGGAGCTGTTTTTT. Its translation: CASSQASTRSDTGELFF.

V and J are TRBV19 and TRBJ1-4; perhaps TRBD1 as D (6 bases). CDR1 LNHDA and CDR2 SQIVND come from the germline V gene (reference sequence). The CDR3 length is 15 residues. Trimming cost V 4 bases and J 6 bases, with 15 bases left between them. Here the CDR3 DNA reads TGTGCCAGTAGTAAAACCCGGGACACATATGAAAAACTGTTTTTT. Its translation: CASSKTRDTYEKLFF.

The chain carries TRBV6-5 and TRBJ2-7, with 12 nucleotides matching TRBD2. CDR1 and CDR2 (germline): MNHEY, SVGAGI. CDR3 length equals 15 residues. V lost 6 bases and J lost 4; bases outside the gene matches: 7. CDR3 DNA: TGTGCCAGCAGCAGATCGGGACTAGCGGGTTACGAGCAGTACTTC. This translates into CASSRSGLAGYEQYF.

V and J are TRBV28 and TRBJ2-7; TRBD1 might be the D (6 bases). Between the trimmed V and J ends, which lost 2 bases and 2 bases, there was a span of 13 bases. The CDR3 has 15 amino acids. Germline values: CDR1 MDHEN, CDR2 SYDVKM. CDR3 protein: CASSLKRTVPYEQYF. CDR3 nucleotides: TGTGCCAGCAGTTTAAAACGGACAGTCCCCTACGAGCAGTACTTC.

The V call is TRBV27, the J call TRBJ2-2; 11 bases fit TRBD1. V shed 9 bases and J 6 bases; nucleotides not matched to a gene: 9. Looked up from germline, CDR1 is MNHEY and CDR2 is SMNVEV (reference sequence). This CDR3 region has 15 residues. CDR3 DNA sequence: TGTGCCAGTAAGACCGGGACAGGGGGATCCGGGGAGCTGTTTTTT. Translating it yields CASKTGTGGSGELFF.

This rearrangement joins TRBV6-5 to TRBJ2-2, with D possibly TRBD1 on 6 matching bases. The V end was cut by 6 bases, the J end by 1 base, with 9 bases between. CDR1 is MNHEY and CDR2 is SVGAGI in the germline V gene. The CDR3 contains 14 residues. Here the CDR3 reads CASRRGQNTGELFF. CDR3 DNA sequence: TGTGCCAGCAGACGGGGACAGAACACCGGGGAGCTGTTTTTT.

The V and J genes are TRBV3-1 (or the pseudogene TRBV3-2) and TRBJ1-2; D is ambiguous. V dropped 2 bases and J dropped 4 bases, with 14 bases sitting between them. The CDR3 is 15 residues long. The germline V gene encodes CDR1 LGHDT and CDR2 YNNKEL (reference sequence). As DNA, the CDR3 is TGTGCCAGCAGCCAATTGACCGGAATGTCCTATGGCTACACCTTC. Protein product: CASSQLTGMSYGYTF.

The chain joins TRBV28 to TRBJ1-5, with a possible D match to TRBD1 (6 bases). This CDR3 spans 14 amino acids. The ends were cut back, 5 bases at V and 5 bases at J, with 13 bases in the middle. Per the germline V gene, CDR1 is MDHEN and CDR2 is SYDVKM. The CDR3 DNA reads as TGTGCCAGCAGTAGGGGGGTTTGGGATCAGCCCCAGCATTTT. It yields the protein CASSRGVWDQPQHF. Looking up the rest from reference TRBV28 and TRBJ1-5 gives the full variable domain: DVKVTQSSRYLVKRTGEKVFLECVQDMDHENMFWYRQDPGLGLRLIYFSYDVKMKEKGDIPEGYSVSREKKERFSLILESASTNQTSMYLCASSRGVWDQPQHFGDGTRLSIL.

This clone appeared a single time. The chain combines TRBV6-2 or TRBV6-3 with TRBJ2-5; 8 bases agree with TRBD2. The V segment lost 3 bases and the J segment 7 bases; nucleotides outside the gene matches: 10. Germline values: CDR1 MNHEY, CDR2 SVGEGT. The CDR3 runs 15 residues. The CDR3 here is CASSYPGLGSSTQYF. The CDR3 bases are TGTGCCAGCAGTTATCCGGGACTAGGTTCGTCGACCCAGTACTTC.

This chain joins TRBV28 and TRBJ1-1, with 8 positions matching TRBD1. Germline CDR1 reads MDHEN; CDR2 reads SYDVKM. The CDR3 totals 13 residues. With 2 bases clipped from V and 7 bases from J, the junction kept 3 bases outside the gene matches. CDR3 protein: CASSLVTGDEAFF. The CDR3 nucleotides read TGTGCCAGCAGTTTAGTGACAGGGGATGAAGCTTTCTTT.

The sample holds one count of this clone. The genes are TRBV9 and TRBJ2-1; D possibly corresponds to TRBD1 (5 bases). The V end was cut by 0 bases, the J end by 3 bases, with 10 bases between. The CDR3 has 15 amino acids. Per the germline V gene, CDR1 is SGDLS and CDR2 is YYNGEE. The CDR3 spells CASSVGNTGYNEQFF. CDR3 nucleotides: TGTGCCAGCAGCGTAGGCAATACAGGCTACAATGAGCAGTTCTTC.

This chain connects TRBV4-3 to TRBJ1-4; D is uncertain. The length of the CDR3 is 15 residues. V gave up 0 bases and J gave up 6 bases, with 11 bases separating them. Germline V lookup: CDR1 LGHNA, CDR2 YSLEER. The DNA of the CDR3 is TGCGCCAGCAGCCAAGATAGTCCTATCGATGAAAAACTGTTTTTT. This sequence encodes CASSQDSPIDEKLFF.

V gene TRBV5-4 combines with J gene TRBJ2-5; 9 positions agree with TRBD2. Germline V gene data show CDR1 as SGHNT and CDR2 as YYREEE (reference sequence). The ends lost 3 bases at V and 4 bases at J; junction bases unmatched: 7. CDR3 size: 15 residues. This CDR3 reads CASSSKAGGAETQYF. As DNA, the CDR3 is TGTGCCAGCAGCTCCAAAGCGGGGGGTGCAGAGACCCAGTACTTC.

V gene TRBV9 combines with J gene TRBJ2-7, with D possibly TRBD1 on 6 matching bases. Between the trimmed V and J ends, which lost 0 bases and 0 bases, there was a span of 13 bases. The CDR3 totals 16 residues. Per the germline V gene, CDR1 is SGDLS and CDR2 is YYNGEE. The CDR3 protein is CASSVGIQGDSYEQYF. CDR3 nucleotides: TGTGCCAGCAGCGTAGGAATACAGGGAGACTCCTACGAGCAGTACTTC.

This chain links TRBV20-1 with TRBJ2-3; D might be TRBD2 (6 bases). Germline V CDR1 and CDR2: DFQATT, SNEGSKA (reference sequence). Between the trimmed V and J ends, which lost 3 bases and 5 bases, there was a span of 12 bases. The CDR3 runs 13 residues. The CDR3: CSASPGVKDTQYF. As DNA, the CDR3 is TGCAGTGCTAGTCCGGGGGTTAAAGATACGCAGTATTTT.

The V and J genes are TRBV7-9 and TRBJ2-4; no firm D call. The V end was cut by 4 bases, the J end by 1 base, with 11 bases between. Germline assignment: CDR1 SEHNR and CDR2 FQNEAQ (reference sequence). The CDR3 length is 15 residues. The CDR3 sequence: CASSSRSLAKNIQYF. CDR3 DNA: TGTGCCAGCAGCTCACGGAGTCTGGCCAAAAACATTCAGTACTTC.

Here the CDR3 DNA reads TGTGCCAGTAGACAGACAGGGGGGACCTACTACGAGCAGTACTTC. Amino acid sequence: CASRQTGGTYYEQYF. This sequence joins TRBV19 and TRBJ2-7; TRBD1 matches 9 bases. The CDR3 extends over 15 amino acids. V dropped 6 bases and J dropped 3; count of bases not matched to a gene: 9. Germline V gene lookup returns CDR1 LNHDA and CDR2 SQIVND (reference sequence).

This clone was observed once. The chain couples TRBV30 to TRBJ1-5, with 9 nucleotides matching TRBD1. Germline V CDR1 and CDR2: GTSNPN, SVGIG (reference sequence). V shed 4 bases and J 9 bases; nucleotides not matched to a gene: 13. There are 15 residues in the CDR3. CDR3 in amino acids: CAWTALGQGSRPQHF. As DNA, the CDR3 is TGTGCCTGGACCGCTCTGGGACAGGGAAGTAGGCCCCAGCATTTT.